The clone carrying this T cell receptor beta chain turned up a few times. Noted time point: patch test 2, 6 weeks after DPC sensitization. Treatment meaning: therapeutic diphenylcyclopropenone sensitization with weekly scalp DPC. At patch-test visits, sampling came before the patch test. Unseparated into fractions, whole blood served as the source from which total RNA was extracted. This sample was taken from a study of human T cells and chemical hapten exposure. For the study at large: Small volume differences among pooled libraries mainly caused per-sample TCR yield variation.

The V gene's germline CDR1 is MDHEN and CDR2 SYDVKM. With V trimmed by 3 bases and J by 0 bases, 2 bases remained unmatched. The CDR3 totals 14 residues. TCRdb ran MiXCR on the RACE reads and lists one entry per CDR3 protein. The data contain about 95,000 distinct CDR3 sequences, 9.5% to 12% of them singletons. The receptor was isolated from a woman aged 40 to 50 with alopecia areata. Some clones in this sample may be carry-over from other donors' samples. The sequencing used whole blood, collected in connection with sensitization to the hapten diphenylcyclopropenone (DPC). This chain joins TRBV28 and TRBJ2-7; 7 bases match TRBD2. The CDR3 DNA follows: TGTGCCAGCAGTTTCGGGGGGACCTCCTACGAGCAGTACTTC. Encoded protein: CASSFGGTSYEQYF.